Sequencing of this T cell receptor (beta chain) was carried out in a study of cytomegalovirus exposure and HLA in healthy donors. Looking at the study overall: Counted in an early data release were tens of millions of unique TCRs from HLA-typed donors.

V was clipped by 5 bases and J by 5 bases; unmatched bases: 5. The germline CDR1 and CDR2 sequences are GTSNPN and SVGIG (reference sequence). The CDR3 consists of 13 residues. As regards this clone: Its cognate antigen is unknown.

Findings and caveats of the study: Cytomegalovirus-associated status was assigned to more than 150 TCR beta chains.

13 Jbeta primers and 60 Vbeta primers were used for the PCR. Profiling relied on immunoSEQ multiplex PCR, and the TCRdb table lists in-frame clones only, not all of them. The data hold approximately 150,000 clones, with approximately 83% observed a single time. The genes are TRBV30 and TRBJ2-1; TRBD1 agrees at 8 bases. Source material: PBMCs. The TCR originated in a woman in her 40s in good health and CMV-seronegative. The CDR3 here is CAWQGAFNNEQFF. In DNA form, the CDR3 reads TGTGCCTGGCAGGGGGCATTTAACAATGAGCAGTTCTTC.